The next 28 T cell receptor beta chains were all read from a single sample in a study of shared clonotypes between healthy human individuals (dated by TCRdb to 2018 to 2020). Receptor amplification or capture employed the immunoSEQ multiplex PCR assay. TCRdb holds this immuneACCESS table with in-frame rearrangements only. Some clones are missing; in checked studies, unresolved V genes explain under half, and the rest has no known cause. This sample gives about 490,000 clones in total; about 85% of them show up just once. The ten largest clonotypes hold about 13% of the sample. Sample: PBMCs. The receptors come from a woman between 40 and 55 years old in good health. Some clones in this sample may be carry-over from other donors' samples.

This clone was seen once. The chain couples TRBV27 to TRBJ1-5; 7 bases fit TRBD1. Germline CDR1 MNHEY, CDR2 SMNVEV (reference sequence). The CDR3 length is 15 residues. The trim removed 4 bases at V and 4 bases at J, leaving 7 bases unmatched. CDR3 coding DNA: TGTGCCAGCAGTTCGTCGACAGGGCCGAATCAGCCCCAGCATTTT. Protein sequence: CASSSSTGPNQPQHF.

The chain combines TRBV28 with TRBJ2-7, with a possible D match to TRBD2 (5 bases). V lost 5 bases, J lost 5 bases, and 16 bases lay in between. Germline V gives CDR1 MDHEN, CDR2 SYDVKM. There are 14 residues in the CDR3. CDR3 sequence (DNA): TGTGCCAGCAGTAGTTTAACCGCGGGCAACGAGCAGTACTTC. It translates to CASSSLTAGNEQYF.

Comment on this clone: This may be a read error: a much more frequent sequence differs by one nucleotide. The V gene is TRBV19, the J gene TRBJ1-5; D not certain. V was pared by 4 bases and J by 2 bases, with 9 bases between. Germline loops: CDR1 LNHDA, CDR2 SQIVND (reference sequence). The CDR3 contains 14 residues. In DNA, the CDR3 is TGTGCCAGTAGTACATTCGGTGGCAATCAGCCCCAGCATTTT. Translated: CASSTFGGNQPQHF.

The CDR3 sequence: CASSLSRGNTGELFF. The CDR3 bases are TGTGCCAGCAGCTTAAGCAGGGGGAACACCGGGGAGCTGTTTTTT. The gene calls are TRBV11-2 and TRBJ2-2, with D possibly TRBD1 on 6 matching bases. Germline CDR1 and CDR2: SGHAT and FQNNGV. V dropped 2 bases and J dropped 1 base, with 8 bases sitting between them. This CDR3 spans 15 amino acids.

The chain combines TRBV28 with TRBJ1-5; TRBD1 might be the D (5 bases). V lost 2 bases and J lost 0, with 11 bases in between. CDR1 is MDHEN, CDR2 SYDVKM, per germline. The CDR3 has 16 residues. CDR3 nucleotides: TGTGCCAGCAGTTTAGGGGGAGGTTATAGCAATCAGCCCCAGCATTTT. The encoded protein is CASSLGGGYSNQPQHF.

This clone was seen only once. The chain links TRBV6-6 to TRBJ2-3; tentatively, D is TRBD2 (5 bases). From germline, CDR1 is MNHNY and CDR2 SVGAGI (reference sequence). Trimming removed 4 bases at V and 10 bases at J, with 15 bases between. The length of the CDR3 is 13 residues. The DNA for the CDR3 is TGTGCCAGCAGTTTACGGACTGTGGAGTCGCAGTATTTT. Translation gives CASSLRTVESQYF.

The chain is built from TRBV19 and TRBJ2-3, with TRBD2 matching over 11 bases. CDR1 and CDR2 (germline): LNHDA, SQIVND (reference sequence). The CDR3 sequence is 17 residues long. The V gene end was trimmed by 6 bases and the J gene end by 1 base; junction bases not matched to a gene: 9. The CDR3 loop reads CASRSTSGIGGTDTQYF. The DNA for the CDR3 is TGTGCCAGTAGGTCGACTAGCGGGATTGGGGGCACAGATACGCAGTATTTT.

The chain uses TRBV10-3 and TRBJ2-7, with 10 positions matching TRBD2. From germline, CDR1 is ENHRY and CDR2 SYGVKD. The CDR3 extends over 12 amino acids. Germline trimming cut 10 bases from V and 5 bases from J; bases unmatched to any gene: 5. CDR3 sequence (DNA): TGTGCCAGCAGAGCGGGAGGGAACGAGCAGTACTTC. It is translated as CASRAGGNEQYF.

V and J are TRBV5-6 and TRBJ2-4, with 7 bases lining up with TRBD1. Per germline, CDR1 SGHDT and CDR2 YYEEEE. The V segment lost 3 bases and the J segment 14 bases; nucleotides outside the gene matches: 8. The CDR3 runs 12 residues. DNA of the CDR3: TGTGCCAGCAGCTCGGCAGGGACAGCGGAGTACTTC. Translated: CASSSAGTAEYF.

The chain employs TRBV7-9 and TRBJ2-5; no reliable D call. This CDR3 has 14 amino acids. Germline lookup yields CDR1 SEHNR and CDR2 FQNEAQ (reference sequence). Trimming pared 4 bases from V and 4 bases from J, leaving 13 bases between. CDR3 amino acids: CASSSVWARETQYF. The CDR3, as DNA: TGTGCCAGCAGCTCCGTTTGGGCTAGAGAGACCCAGTACTTC.

CDR3 bases: TGTGCCAGCAGTTTAGGGGGGAGGGCCGTCACCGGGGAGCTGTTTTTT. Its translation: CASSLGGRAVTGELFF. The rearrangement uses TRBV28 and TRBJ2-2; TRBD2 matches at 7 bases. The germline V gene encodes CDR1 MDHEN and CDR2 SYDVKM. The CDR3 totals 16 residues. The V gene end was trimmed by 2 bases and the J gene end by 4 bases; junction bases not matched to a gene: 7.

The V gene is TRBV11-1, the J gene TRBJ2-6; D is unresolved. The V end was cut by 5 bases, the J end by 7 bases, with 12 bases between. The CDR3 is 14 residues long. From germline, CDR1 is SGHAT and CDR2 FQDESV (reference sequence). DNA for the CDR3: TGTGCCAGCAGCATGGACCTGGCAGCCAACGTCCTGACTTTC. Translating gives CASSMDLAANVLTF. The full variable domain, with the rest looked up from reference TRBV11-1 and TRBJ2-6, is EAEVAQSPRYKITEKSQAVAFWCDPISGHATLYWYRQILGQGPELLVQFQDESVVDDSQLPKDRFSAERLKGVDSTLKIQPAELGDSAMYLCASSMDLAANVLTFGAGSRLTVL.

This chain connects TRBV6-1 to TRBJ1-3; D is perhaps TRBD1 (5 bases). V was trimmed by 8 bases and J by 1 base, leaving 9 bases between them. The CDR3 loop spans 13 amino acids. Germline-derived CDR1 and CDR2 are MNHNS and SASEGT. The CDR3 here is CASGARSGNTIYF. Here the CDR3 DNA reads TGTGCCAGCGGGGCCAGATCTGGAAACACCATATATTTT.

This clone was seen only a few times. V is TRBV5-1 and J is TRBJ2-3, with TRBD1 matching over 7 bases. V shed 4 bases, J shed 3 bases, and the junction held 11 bases outside the gene matches. CDR3 length equals 16 residues. Germline V gene data show CDR1 as SGHRS and CDR2 as YFSETQ. The CDR3 reads CASSETGAGGTDTQYF. CDR3 nucleotide sequence: TGCGCCAGCAGCGAAACAGGGGCGGGCGGAACAGATACGCAGTATTTT.

J is TRBJ2-7 and V is TRBV7-9; 9 bases agree with TRBD2. The junction had 4 bases not matched to a gene; V was cut back by 1 base and J by 3 bases. From germline, CDR1 is SEHNR and CDR2 FQNEAQ (reference sequence). This CDR3 contains 15 residues. The CDR3 loop is CASSLGASGIYEQYF. CDR3 DNA sequence: TGTGCCAGCAGCTTAGGCGCTAGCGGGATCTACGAGCAGTACTTC.

As for this clone: Only one base separates this from a far larger clonotype, so it likely reflects a read error. V and J are TRBV2 and TRBJ1-1; unclear D gene. The V end was cut by 3 bases, the J end by 0 bases, with 8 bases between. Germline V gene lookup returns CDR1 SNHLY and CDR2 FYNNEI. CDR3 size: 14 residues. This chain's CDR3 is CASSDQWMNTEAFF. For the CDR3, the DNA is TGTGCCAGCAGTGATCAATGGATGAACACTGAAGCTTTCTTT.

The rearrangement joins TRBV1 to TRBJ2-7; no DNA check was done on the table's D call, TRBD2. TRBV1 is reported as a pseudogene. This CDR3 spans 16 amino acids. The CDR3 spells CTSSNGTSAYSYEQYF. The CDR3 DNA reads as TGCACCAGCAGCAACGGGACTAGCGCCTACTCCTACGAGCAGTACTTC.

V and J are TRBV5-1 and TRBJ2-7; D might be TRBD2 (6 bases). The CDR3 length is 14 residues. Per the germline V gene, CDR1 is SGHRS and CDR2 is YFSETQ. With 7 bases removed from V and 3 bases from J, the gap between germline ends came to 17 bases. CDR3 sequence reads: CASQRADGGYEQYF. The CDR3 DNA reads as TGCGCCAGCCAGAGGGCAGACGGGGGCTACGAGCAGTACTTC.

This rearrangement joins TRBV28 to TRBJ1-5, with a possible D match to TRBD1 (5 bases). The CDR3 extends over 15 amino acids. V lost 8 bases and J lost 6, with 20 bases in between. In germline, CDR1 is MDHEN, CDR2 SYDVKM. CDR3 residues: CASGGAGLDIQPQHF. The DNA for the CDR3 is TGTGCCAGCGGGGGAGCGGGGTTGGATATTCAGCCCCAGCATTTT.

This chain uses TRBV7-6 with TRBJ2-1; either TRBD1 or TRBD2 may fit D (5 bases each). Germline CDR1 reads SGHVS; CDR2 reads FNYEAQ. This CDR3 region has 14 residues. Trimming stripped 5 bases from V and 2 bases from J, with 10 bases between. CDR3 sequence reads: CASSRDGPYNEQFF. CDR3 nucleotide sequence: TGTGCCAGCAGCCGGGACGGGCCCTACAATGAGCAGTTCTTC.

To note about this clone: This clone may be a read error of a much larger clone one base away. The same CDR3 also results from other DNA sequences found in this sample. The gene calls are TRBV28 and TRBJ1-5; D is uncertain. Germline lookup yields CDR1 MDHEN and CDR2 SYDVKM. CDR3 length: 14 amino acids. Trimming took 4 bases from V and 0 from J, leaving 7 bases between them. The CDR3 DNA sequence: TGTGCCAGCAGTTCCCGGTATAGCAATCAGCCCCAGCATTTT. Translation: CASSSRYSNQPQHF.

This chain uses TRBV10-3 with TRBJ2-7; D unresolved. Germline lookup yields CDR1 ENHRY and CDR2 SYGVKD. V gave up 9 bases and J gave up 2 bases, with 14 bases separating them. This CDR3 comprises 13 residues. The CDR3 region has the DNA TGTGCCATACTAAGTGTCCAGGCCTACGAGCAGTACTTC. It translates to CAILSVQAYEQYF.

Details on this clone: A much bigger clone sits one base away, suggesting this may be a read error. This CDR3 is also generated by other DNA sequences in the sample. This chain joins TRBV28 and TRBJ2-7, with 10 bases lining up with TRBD1. Germline V CDR1 and CDR2: MDHEN, SYDVKM. CDR3 length equals 14 residues. Trimming at V came to 5 bases and at J to 2 bases, leaving 3 bases not matched to a gene. CDR3 residues: CASSLGTGAYEQYF. The CDR3 coding sequence is TGTGCCAGCAGTCTCGGGACAGGGGCCTACGAGCAGTACTTC. Together with reference TRBV28 and TRBJ2-7, the CDR3 gives the full variable domain: DVKVTQSSRYLVKRTGEKVFLECVQDMDHENMFWYRQDPGLGLRLIYFSYDVKMKEKGDIPEGYSVSREKKERFSLILESASTNQTSMYLCASSLGTGAYEQYFGPGTRLTVT.

In the case of this clone: The sample has other DNA sequences that encode this CDR3 too. The chain combines TRBV29-1 with TRBJ2-6, with D uncertain. This CDR3 has 13 amino acids. Per the germline V gene, CDR1 is SQVTM and CDR2 is ANQGSEA. Trimming removed 3 bases from V and 4 bases from J, with 7 bases in between. CDR3 sequence: CSVESSGANVLTF. For the CDR3, the DNA is TGCAGCGTTGAGAGTTCGGGGGCCAACGTCCTGACTTTC.

This sequence joins TRBV2 and TRBJ1-1; 7 bases match TRBD1. In germline, CDR1 is SNHLY, CDR2 FYNNEI. The CDR3 sequence is 12 residues long. V lost 5 bases and J lost 11; bases outside the gene matches: 8. This CDR3 is CASSYRDSLAFF. Here the CDR3 DNA reads TGTGCCAGCAGTTATCGGGACAGCCTCGCTTTCTTT.

This clone was counted only a few times. Since a much larger clone is just one base distant, this may be a read error. The same CDR3 can be traced to other DNA sequences in this sample. The chain joins TRBV28 to TRBJ2-7; D gene ambiguous. Germline assignment: CDR1 MDHEN and CDR2 SYDVKM. This CDR3 comprises 14 residues. V lost 10 bases and J 2 bases, leaving 18 bases between the germline ends. The DNA of the CDR3 is TGTGCCACACTTCAGCTGGCGGAAACCTACGAGCAGTACTTC. This sequence encodes CATLQLAETYEQYF. Together with reference TRBV28 and TRBJ2-7, the CDR3 gives the full variable domain: DVKVTQSSRYLVKRTGEKVFLECVQDMDHENMFWYRQDPGLGLRLIYFSYDVKMKEKGDIPEGYSVSREKKERFSLILESASTNQTSMYLCATLQLAETYEQYFGPGTRLTVT.

The chain has TRBV6-6 and TRBJ2-6; no reliable D call. This CDR3 contains 16 residues. Germline CDR1 is MNHNY and CDR2 is SVGAGI (reference sequence). Between the trimmed V and J ends, which lost 7 bases and 4 bases, there was a span of 17 bases. The CDR3 nucleotides are TGTGCCAGCACCCTCTCAGGCTCGGCGGGGGCCAACGTCCTGACTTTC. Residues: CASTLSGSAGANVLTF.

This clone turned up a few times. This chain uses TRBV27 with TRBJ2-5; TRBD1 aligns across 7 bases. Germline assignment: CDR1 MNHEY and CDR2 SMNVEV (reference sequence). This CDR3 region has 16 residues. V shed 4 bases, J shed 1 base, and the junction held 9 bases outside the gene matches. As DNA, the CDR3 is TGTGCCAGCAGTTCCCAGACAGGGCACTTCCAAGAGACCCAGTACTTC. It translates to CASSSQTGHFQETQYF.